These 11 T cell receptor beta chains came from one sample sequenced in a study of T-cell memory formation after mild COVID-19. TCRdb ran MiXCR on the 5' RACE reads and lists one entry per CDR3 protein. The repertoire holds roughly 250,000 distinct CDR3 sequences, 15% to 20% seen once, with around 20% in the top ten. The sequenced material came from PBMCs or a T cell subset sorted from them (not recorded which). Receptors were obtained from a young man who had mild COVID-19 (a few samples of this study predate the infection). Cell type and time point are not known.

This clonotype has just a few counts. For the CDR3, the DNA is TGTGCCAGCAGTTTGATTGGGAGGGCCCGCTCTGGAAACACCATATATTTT. Translated: CASSLIGRARSGNTIYF. The chain links TRBV28 to TRBJ1-3, with D uncertain. V was cut by 3 bases and J by 0 bases, with 15 bases left in between. This CDR3 region has 17 residues. Germline V CDR1 and CDR2: MDHEN, SYDVKM.

The rearrangement uses TRBV20-1 and TRBJ2-3; TRBD1 matches at 9 bases. CDR1 DFQATT and CDR2 SNEGSKA come from the germline V gene (reference sequence). J lost 4 bases, V lost 6 bases, and 8 bases had no gene match. CDR3 length: 14 amino acids. CDR3 nucleotide sequence: TGCAGTGCCCGAACGGGACAGGGCGCAGATACGCAGTATTTT. It specifies CSARTGQGADTQYF.

The rearrangement joins TRBV6-6 to TRBJ1-2; D possibly corresponds to TRBD1 (6 bases). This CDR3 has 15 amino acids. V lost 0 bases and J 3 bases, leaving 11 bases between the germline ends. Germline values: CDR1 MNHNY, CDR2 SVGAGI (reference sequence). The CDR3 is CASSYSQGSDYGYTF. CDR3 nucleotide sequence: TGTGCCAGCAGTTACTCGCAGGGGTCCGACTATGGCTACACCTTC.

This clonotype was observed a handful of times. The rearrangement joins TRBV7-6 to TRBJ1-1, with D uncertain. Per the germline V gene, CDR1 is SGHVS and CDR2 is FNYEAQ. The V end was cut by 5 bases, the J end by 1 base, with 26 bases between. This CDR3 contains 19 residues. Written as DNA, the CDR3 is TGTGCCAGCAGCGCAGCAATTGGCTCAGGTGGACTGGGGAACACTGAAGCTTTCTTT. It encodes CASSAAIGSGGLGNTEAFF. Combining the CDR3 with reference TRBV7-6 and TRBJ1-1 gives the whole variable domain GAGVSQSPRYKVTKRGQDVALRCDPISGHVSLYWYRQALGQGPEFLTYFNYEAQQDKSGLPNDRFSAERPEGSISTLTIQRTEQRDSAMYRCASSAAIGSGGLGNTEAFFGQGTRLTVV.

This clonotype was seen a few times. This sequence joins TRBV7-2 and TRBJ1-1; D is possibly TRBD1 (5 bases). The CDR3 loop spans 15 amino acids. Trimming removed 5 bases from V and 7 bases from J, with 20 bases in between. CDR1 SGHTA and CDR2 FQGNSA come from the germline V gene. CDR3 nucleotide sequence: TGTGCCAGCAGCCTAAGGGCCCTCAGTCAGGGTGAAGCTTTCTTT. Residues: CASSLRALSQGEAFF.

This sequence joins TRBV7-9 and TRBJ1-1; D gene ambiguous. Deletions cut 5 bases from V and 1 base from J, with 11 bases between. This CDR3 spans 14 amino acids. The germline gives CDR1 SEHNR, CDR2 FQNEAQ (reference sequence). CDR3 sequence (DNA): TGTGCCAGCAGCCGTCCCCCGGGGAACACTGAAGCTTTCTTT. Translating gives CASSRPPGNTEAFF. The whole variable domain, remainder taken from reference TRBV7-9 and TRBJ1-1, is DTGVSQNPRHKITKRGQNVTFRCDPISEHNRLYWYRQTLGQGPEFLTYFQNEAQLEKSRLLSDRFSAERPKGSFSTLEIQRTEQGDSAMYLCASSRPPGNTEAFFGQGTRLTVV.

In its sample, this clonotype was seen many times. The V and J genes are TRBV2 and TRBJ2-5; 9 bases fit TRBD2. The CDR3 length is 15 residues. Germline V gene data show CDR1 as SNHLY and CDR2 as FYNNEI. Losses at the gene ends were 4 bases for V and 2 bases for J; bases not matched to a gene: 5. DNA of the CDR3: TGTGCCAGCAGTGGGGGTAGCGGGGGACAAGAGACCCAGTACTTC. It translates to CASSGGSGGQETQYF. The entire variable domain, with the rest obtained from reference TRBV2 and TRBJ2-5, is as follows: EPEVTQTPSHQVTQMGQEVILRCVPISNHLYFYWYRQILGQKVEFLVSFYNNEISEKSEIFDDQFSVERPDGSNFTLKIRSTKLEDSAMYFCASSGGSGGQETQYFGPGTRLLVL.

This clonotype came up a few times. The gene calls are TRBV20-1 and TRBJ1-3; D uncertain. CDR1 DFQATT and CDR2 SNEGSKA come from the germline V gene (reference sequence). V was shortened by 6 bases and J by 5 bases, with 11 bases between the two germline ends. CDR3 size: 12 residues. The CDR3 nucleotides are TGCAGTGCCCCCGACAAGCGAAACACCATATATTTT. It encodes CSAPDKRNTIYF.

This sequence joins TRBV6-2 or TRBV6-3 and TRBJ2-2, with D possibly being TRBD2 (6 bases). Germline assignment: CDR1 MNHEY and CDR2 SVGEGT. Trimming shortened V by 5 bases and J by 6 bases, and 10 bases separated the two germline ends. The CDR3 spans 13 residues. The CDR3 DNA is TGTGCCAGCAGTCCTAGCGCGGCCGGGGAGCTGTTTTTT. It codes for CASSPSAAGELFF.

The chain uses TRBV18 and TRBJ2-3; 8 bases are a match to TRBD2. Losses at the gene ends were 1 base for V and 2 bases for J; bases not matched to a gene: 11. Per germline, CDR1 KGHSH and CDR2 LQKENI. The CDR3 totals 18 residues. CDR3 in DNA: TGTGCCAGCTCACCACTCCTCCAACTAGCGGCCTACACAGATACGCAGTATTTT. Protein product: CASSPLLQLAAYTDTQYF.

The DNA for the CDR3 is TGTGCCAGCAGCCAAGGGGGACGGAGAAGCAATCAGCCCCAGCATTTT. This encodes CASSQGGRRSNQPQHF. The V and J genes are TRBV4-2 and TRBJ1-5; tentatively, D is TRBD1 (5 bases). Germline CDR1 is LGHNA and CDR2 is YNFKEQ. This CDR3 region has 16 residues. Trimming cost V 1 base and J 1 base, with 11 bases left between them.